Presented here are 11 T cell receptor beta chains from one specimen sequenced in a study of cytomegalovirus exposure and HLA in healthy donors listed by TCRdb under 2017. The library was prepared using the immunoSEQ multiplex PCR assay. A mixture of 60 forward primers for TCR Vbeta segments and 13 reverse primers for TCR Jbeta segments was used in the multiplex PCR. TCRdb carries this immuneACCESS record with in-frame sequences only. Its versions omit some clonotypes, under half of them owing to an unresolved V gene in the studies checked, with the rest unexplained. The table for this sample lists 65,000 to 95,000 clones. The ten largest clones add up to roughly 1.5% of the sample. Sequencing input: PBMCs. Receptors originate from a woman aged 55 to 70 in good health and CMV-seronegative.

The V gene is TRBV6-5, the J gene TRBJ2-7, with D possibly matching TRBD2 (5 bases). Deletions cut 7 bases from V and 6 bases from J, with 13 bases between. The CDR3 contains 12 residues. Germline V CDR1 and CDR2: MNHEY, SVGAGI. CDR3 in amino acids: CASTSREGEQYF. The CDR3 nucleotides read TGTGCCAGCACCTCCCGGGAAGGCGAGCAGTACTTC.

V usage is TRBV4-1 and J usage is TRBJ2-2; weak D call: TRBD2 (6 bases). This CDR3 is 15 amino acids long. Germline assignment: CDR1 MGHRA and CDR2 YSYEKL. Trimming took off 7 bases at V and 6 bases at J, with 18 bases between the two ends. The CDR3 loop is CASTSGLMGAGELFF. In DNA form, the CDR3 reads TGCGCCAGCACCTCGGGACTCATGGGGGCCGGGGAGCTGTTTTTT.

V is TRBV25-1 and J is TRBJ2-5; D perhaps matches TRBD2 (7 bases). The V and J ends lost 1 base and 3 bases respectively, with 12 bases between them. This CDR3 contains 15 residues. Germline CDR1 and CDR2: MGHDK and SYGVNS. The CDR3 DNA sequence: TGTGCCAGCAGTGAATTTGGGGGGGCCGAAGAGACCCAGTACTTC. Its protein product is CASSEFGGAEETQYF. The variable domain in full, with the rest retrieved from reference TRBV25-1 and TRBJ2-5, is EADIYQTPRYLVIGTGKKITLECSQTMGHDKMYWYQQDPGMELHLIHYSYGVNSTEKGDLSSESTVSRIRTEHFPLTLESARPSHTSQYLCASSEFGGAEETQYFGPGTRLLVL.

This chain links TRBV5-1 with TRBJ2-3; D perhaps matches TRBD2 (6 bases). Trimming took 2 bases from V and 1 from J, leaving 14 bases between them. Germline CDR1 SGHRS, CDR2 YFSETQ. This CDR3 region has 16 residues. The CDR3 reads CASSFSGDEGTDTQYF. The CDR3, as DNA: TGCGCCAGCAGCTTCTCGGGAGATGAGGGCACAGATACGCAGTATTTT.

The chain has TRBV9 and TRBJ2-5, with 7 bases matching TRBD2. This CDR3 region has 15 residues. Germline assignment: CDR1 SGDLS and CDR2 YYNGEE. With 0 bases clipped from V and 2 bases from J, the junction kept 4 bases outside the gene matches. The CDR3 loop is CASSVVGGVQETQYF. CDR3 in DNA: TGTGCCAGCAGCGTAGTGGGGGGGGTACAAGAGACCCAGTACTTC.

The gene calls are TRBV7-2 and TRBJ1-3; TRBD1 matches 7 bases. Germline V CDR1 and CDR2: SGHTA, FQGNSA. The ends lost 5 bases at V and 0 bases at J; junction bases unmatched: 4. The CDR3 has 15 amino acids. The chain's CDR3 is CASSVGTDSGNTIYF. In DNA form, the CDR3 reads TGTGCCAGCAGCGTTGGGACAGACTCTGGAAACACCATATATTTT.

The chain carries TRBV11-3 and TRBJ2-7, with a tentative D call TRBD1 (6 bases). The germline V gene has CDR1 SGHNT and CDR2 YENEEA. Trimming took 1 base from V and 6 from J, leaving 13 bases between them. The CDR3 has 14 residues. CDR3 amino acids: CASSLGLGAGEQYF. The CDR3 nucleotides are TGTGCCAGCAGCTTAGGCCTGGGGGCTGGCGAGCAGTACTTC. Based on the CDR3 plus reference TRBV11-3 and TRBJ2-7, the full variable domain is EAGVVQSPRYKIIEKKQPVAFWCNPISGHNTLYWYLQNLGQGPELLIRYENEEAVDDSQLPKDRFSAERLKGVDSTLKIQPAELGDSAVYLCASSLGLGAGEQYFGPGTRLTVT.

The rearrangement links TRBV19 to TRBJ2-1; 10 nucleotides line up with TRBD1. This CDR3 has 13 amino acids. With V trimmed by 7 bases and J by 14 bases, 11 bases remained unmatched. CDR1 LNHDA and CDR2 SQIVND come from the germline V gene (reference sequence). The CDR3 DNA is TGTGCCAGTACTACAAACACCGGGACAGGGGAGTTCTTC. It yields the protein CASTTNTGTGEFF. Complete variable domain (other parts from reference TRBV19 and TRBJ2-1): DGGITQSPKYLFRKEGQNVTLSCEQNLNHDAMYWYRQDPGQGLRLIYYSQIVNDFQKGDIAEGYSVSREKKESFPLTVTSAQKNPTAFYLCASTTNTGTGEFFGPGTRLTVL.

This rearrangement joins TRBV19 to TRBJ2-3; 8 bases are shared with TRBD1. V dropped 3 bases and J dropped 0; count of bases not matched to a gene: 5. Germline V gives CDR1 LNHDA, CDR2 SQIVND (reference sequence). The CDR3 is 16 residues long. Here the CDR3 reads CASSIGQGWSTDTQYF. The DNA of the CDR3 is TGTGCCAGTAGTATTGGACAGGGATGGAGCACAGATACGCAGTATTTT.

The chain employs TRBV6-5 and TRBJ2-7; maybe TRBD2 (6 bases). CDR1 and CDR2 from the germline V gene are MNHEY and SVGAGI. V lost 8 bases to trimming and J lost 0 bases, with 11 bases between them. There are 13 residues in the CDR3. The CDR3 spells CASWRGPSYEQYF. CDR3 nucleotides: TGTGCCAGCTGGAGGGGCCCCTCCTACGAGCAGTACTTC.

The gene calls are TRBV5-1 and TRBJ2-7; 11 nucleotides align to TRBD1. With V trimmed by 4 bases and J by 3 bases, 6 bases remained unmatched. Germline V gives CDR1 SGHRS, CDR2 YFSETQ. The CDR3 is made up of 15 amino acids. The CDR3 protein is CASSRGGTGGYEQYF. For the CDR3, the DNA is TGCGCCAGCAGCCGGGGGGGGACAGGGGGCTACGAGCAGTACTTC.